A single sample gave rise to the 20 T cell receptor beta chains below, sequenced in a study of regulatory T cells in long-lasting Graves disease. Time point in this sample: persistent/refractory GD, antithyroid drugs over 5 years with positive TRAb. Extracted PBMC RNA gave rise to the TCR library. Relying on iRepertoire HTBI primers and Arm-PCR of CDR3 regions, the team built TCR beta libraries. From the multiplex PCR reads, TCRdb called clonotypes with MiXCR, one entry per CDR3 protein. The sample holds about 660,000 distinct CDR3 sequences, about 32% seen once. The specimen was peripheral blood mononuclear cells (PBMCs), collected when the disease was refractory, from a patient treated with antithyroid drugs. These receptor sequences come from a female donor with Graves disease.

This clonotype was observed a single time. At one end, the junction sequence differs from germline, possibly due to a read error. CDR3 in amino acids: CATSESRRPWVYEQYF. DNA of the CDR3: TGTGCCACCAGTGAGTCGCGGAGGCCTTGGGTATACGAGCAGTACTTC. V usage is TRBV10-3 and J usage is TRBJ2-7; D is perhaps TRBD2 (5 bases). This CDR3 contains 16 residues. Germline assignment: CDR1 ENHRY and CDR2 SYGVKD.

This clonotype was observed many times. This chain's CDR3 is CASSFRIGNEKLFF. Here the CDR3 DNA reads TGTGCCAGCAGCTTCCGGATAGGGAATGAAAAACTGTTTTTT. The chain recombines TRBV5-5 with TRBJ1-4; D is uncertain. The CDR3 has 14 amino acids. The V end was cut by 2 bases, the J end by 5 bases, with 10 bases between. Germline values: CDR1 SGHKS, CDR2 YYEKEE (reference sequence).

This clonotype occurred a few times. The chain employs TRBV12-3 or TRBV12-4 and TRBJ1-5; TRBD1 might be the D (6 bases). V dropped 1 base and J dropped 11 bases, with 12 bases sitting between them. The CDR3 length is 13 residues. CDR3 residues: CASSLVDRGAQHF. The DNA for the CDR3 is TGTGCCAGCAGTTTAGTGGACAGAGGTGCCCAGCATTTT.

CDR3 sequence reads: CASTSPERGSLLFF. The CDR3 region has the DNA TGTGCCAGCACCTCGCCGGAGCGGGGCTCGCTTCTGTTTTTT. The chain carries TRBV2 and TRBJ1-4; D might be TRBD1 (5 bases). CDR3 size: 14 residues. The germline CDR1 and CDR2 sequences are SNHLY and FYNNEI. With 7 bases removed from V and 14 bases from J, the gap between germline ends came to 23 bases.

The V gene is TRBV28, the J gene TRBJ1-2; D call uncertain. Trimming took 1 base from V and 3 from J, leaving 6 bases between them. This CDR3 spans 13 amino acids. Germline CDR1 reads MDHEN; CDR2 reads SYDVKM. CDR3 nucleotide sequence: TGTGCCAGCAGTTTATACGGAGACTATGGCTACACCTTC. This gives the protein CASSLYGDYGYTF.

The chain employs TRBV10-3 and TRBJ1-1; D is perhaps TRBD1 (6 bases). The CDR3 spans 13 residues. From germline, CDR1 is ENHRY and CDR2 SYGVKD. V lost 5 bases and J lost 9, with 16 bases in between. Written as DNA, the CDR3 is TGTGCCATCAGTCCGGGGGGCAGTGACCAAGCTTTCTTT. It is translated as CAISPGGSDQAFF.

This chain uses TRBV7-2 with TRBJ2-7; 10 bases are shared with TRBD2. Germline V gene data show CDR1 as SGHTA and CDR2 as FQGNSA. V lost 3 bases and J lost 0; bases outside the gene matches: 11. The length of the CDR3 is 18 residues. CDR3 nucleotides: TGTGCCAGCAGCTTCCCCGCCGGGACTAGCGCCCGCTCCTACGAGCAGTACTTC. It yields the protein CASSFPAGTSARSYEQYF. The full variable domain, with the rest looked up from reference TRBV7-2 and TRBJ2-7, is GAGVSQSPSNKVTEKGKDVELRCDPISGHTALYWYRQSLGQGLEFLIYFQGNSAPDKSGLPSDRFSAERTGGSVSTLTIQRTQQEDSAVYLCASSFPAGTSARSYEQYFGPGTRLTVT.

This rearrangement joins TRBV20-1 to TRBJ1-4, with 11 bases matching TRBD1. Germline loops: CDR1 DFQATT, CDR2 SNEGSKA (reference sequence). V gave up 7 bases and J gave up 8 bases; unmatched junction bases: 6. The length of the CDR3 is 13 residues. The CDR3 DNA follows: TGCAGTGTCCCGGGACAGGGGGTAGAAAAACTGTTTTTT. This sequence encodes CSVPGQGVEKLFF.

V is TRBV28 and J is TRBJ1-2; maybe TRBD1 (5 bases). Germline V gene data show CDR1 as MDHEN and CDR2 as SYDVKM. V was pared by 6 bases and J by 8 bases, with 28 bases between. This CDR3 is 17 amino acids long. For the CDR3, the DNA is TGTGCCAGCAGCGTAGTGGGGTTCGTGGGAACAGGCCACGGCTACACCTTC. Translating it yields CASSVVGFVGTGHGYTF.

This chain connects TRBV6-1 to TRBJ1-5; 8 bases line up with TRBD1. Germline-derived CDR1 and CDR2 are MNHNS and SASEGT. The CDR3 is 13 residues long. V was pared by 7 bases and J by 5 bases, with 4 bases of the junction left unmatched. In DNA, the CDR3 is TGTGCCAGCAAAGGACAGGGCTATCAGCCCCAGCATTTT. Amino acid sequence: CASKGQGYQPQHF.

This clonotype has more than one count but fewer than ten. V gene TRBV12-3 or TRBV12-4 combines with J gene TRBJ1-2, with 9 bases lining up with TRBD1. V was pared by 2 bases and J by 8 bases, with 6 bases of the junction left unmatched. The CDR3 has 14 residues. CDR3 residues: CASSLTGGLRGYTF. The CDR3 DNA reads TGTGCCAGCAGTTTAACAGGGGGCCTAAGGGGCTACACCTTC.

This clonotype came up many times. The CDR3 region has the DNA TGTGCCAGCAGCTTCACCGACCAAGAGACCCAGTACTTC. This encodes CASSFTDQETQYF. The genes are TRBV7-9 and TRBJ2-5; D call uncertain. Per germline, CDR1 SEHNR and CDR2 FQNEAQ (reference sequence). V dropped 3 bases and J dropped 0 bases, with 5 bases sitting between them. The CDR3 runs 13 residues.

This clonotype was counted at least ten times. The V gene is TRBV20-1, the J gene TRBJ2-5; 7 bases map to TRBD2. This CDR3 has 12 amino acids. Trimming at V came to 3 bases and at J to 5 bases, leaving 3 bases not matched to a gene. Germline lookup yields CDR1 DFQATT and CDR2 SNEGSKA (reference sequence). This CDR3 reads CSASLGGETQYF. For the CDR3, the DNA is TGCAGTGCTAGCTTGGGGGGGGAGACCCAGTACTTC.

The CDR3 nucleotides are TGTGCCAGCAGCACGACAGGGACCTATGGCTACACCTTC. This encodes CASSTTGTYGYTF. The chain uses TRBV12-3 or TRBV12-4 and TRBJ1-2, with TRBD1 matching 7 bases. This CDR3 is built from 13 residues. V shed 6 bases, J shed 4 bases, and the junction held 5 bases outside the gene matches.

The chain has TRBV5-1 and TRBJ1-1; D is unclear. Germline V CDR1 and CDR2: SGHRS, YFSETQ. This CDR3 has 15 amino acids. Trimming took 0 bases from V and 0 from J, leaving 9 bases between them. CDR3 coding DNA: TGCGCCAGCAGCTTGGAGCCCATACTGAACACTGAAGCTTTCTTT. Amino acid sequence: CASSLEPILNTEAFF. Drawing the rest from reference TRBV5-1 and TRBJ1-1, the complete variable domain is KAGVTQTPRYLIKTRGQQVTLSCSPISGHRSVSWYQQTPGQGLQFLFEYFSETQRNKGNFPGRFSGRQFSNSRSEMNVSTLELGDSALYLCASSLEPILNTEAFFGQGTRLTVV.

Remarks on this clonotype: This may be a read error, as it is one base from a much larger clone. The chain joins TRBV6-1 to TRBJ1-2; tentative D call: TRBD1 (5 bases). The CDR3 has 14 residues. CDR1 MNHNS and CDR2 SASEGT come from the germline V gene. The DNA of the CDR3 is TGTGCCAGCAGTACCCTAGGGGTCGGCTATGGCTGCACCTTC. Translation gives CASSTLGVGYGCTF.

This clonotype was counted many times. V and J are TRBV2 and TRBJ2-7; D is possibly TRBD1 (5 bases). Germline CDR1 SNHLY, CDR2 FYNNEI. Deletions cut 0 bases from V and 1 base from J, with 10 bases between. This CDR3 spans 15 amino acids. This chain's CDR3 is CASSEADSASYEQYF. The CDR3 DNA reads as TGTGCCAGCAGTGAAGCAGACAGCGCGTCCTACGAGCAGTACTTC.

V and J are TRBV28 and TRBJ2-1, with unresolved D. Per germline, CDR1 MDHEN and CDR2 SYDVKM. This CDR3 is built from 15 residues. Trimming took 6 bases from V and 7 from J, leaving 19 bases between them. CDR3 loop: CASSIPFVSFNEQFF. The CDR3, as DNA: TGTGCCAGCAGCATACCTTTCGTGTCGTTTAATGAGCAGTTCTTC.

This rearrangement joins TRBV6-5 to TRBJ2-2; D is perhaps TRBD1 (6 bases). V gave up 0 bases and J gave up 4 bases, with 9 bases separating them. The CDR3 sequence is 15 residues long. The V gene's germline CDR1 is MNHEY and CDR2 SVGAGI. The CDR3 is CASSYSTGITGELFF. The CDR3 nucleotides are TGTGCCAGCAGTTACTCAACAGGGATCACCGGGGAGCTGTTTTTT.

This clonotype was seen repeatedly, ten times or more. The rearrangement uses TRBV27 and TRBJ2-7; 8 nucleotides line up with TRBD2. V lost 2 bases, J lost 0 bases, and 9 bases stayed unmatched. The CDR3 extends over 17 amino acids. The germline V gene encodes CDR1 MNHEY and CDR2 SMNVEV (reference sequence). The CDR3 coding sequence is TGTGCCAGCAGTTTAGGTCGTAGCGGGACCCTCTCCTACGAGCAGTACTTC. Its protein is CASSLGRSGTLSYEQYF.